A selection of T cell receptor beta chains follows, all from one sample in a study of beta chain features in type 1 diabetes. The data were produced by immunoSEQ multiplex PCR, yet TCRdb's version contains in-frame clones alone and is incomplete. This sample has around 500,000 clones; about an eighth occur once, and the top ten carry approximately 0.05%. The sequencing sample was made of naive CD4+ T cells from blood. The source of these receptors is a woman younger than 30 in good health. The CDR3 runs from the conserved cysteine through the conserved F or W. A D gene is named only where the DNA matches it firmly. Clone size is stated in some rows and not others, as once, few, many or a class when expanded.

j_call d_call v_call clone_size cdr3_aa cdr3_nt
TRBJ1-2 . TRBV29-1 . CSVRGRGRPNYGYTF TGCAGCGTTCGCGGGCGGGGCAGGCCTAACTATGGCTACACCTTC
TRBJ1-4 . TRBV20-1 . CSASLEGKLFF TGCAGTGCTTCCCTAGAGGGAAAACTGTTTTTT
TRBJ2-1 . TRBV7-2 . CASSRIRDGSNEQFF TGTGCCAGCAGCCGCATCCGGGACGGAAGCAATGAGCAGTTCTTC
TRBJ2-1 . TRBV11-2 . CASSFGAGNYNEQFF TGTGCCAGCAGCTTCGGGGCCGGAAACTACAATGAGCAGTTCTTC
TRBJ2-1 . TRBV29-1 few CSVAPPGRGEQFF TGCAGCGTGGCTCCCCCAGGGCGGGGTGAGCAGTTCTTC
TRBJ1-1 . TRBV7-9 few CASSLLHNTAFF TGTGCCAGCAGCTTGTTGCATAATACGGCTTTCTTT
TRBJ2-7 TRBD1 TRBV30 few CAWSADRAAHEQYF TGTGCCTGGAGTGCTGACAGGGCTGCCCACGAGCAGTACTTC
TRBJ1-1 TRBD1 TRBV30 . CALNQQGFTEAFF TGTGCCTTGAATCAACAGGGGTTCACTGAAGCTTTCTTT
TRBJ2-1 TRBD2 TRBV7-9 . CASSLARTSGVSSYNEQFF TGTGCCAGCAGCTTAGCAAGGACTAGCGGGGTCAGCTCCTACAATGAGCAGTTCTTC
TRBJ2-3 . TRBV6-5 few CASSYKQGPADTQYF TGTGCCAGCAGTTACAAACAGGGTCCCGCAGATACGCAGTATTTT
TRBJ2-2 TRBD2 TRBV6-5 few CASSHLAVTGELFF TGTGCCAGCAGCCATCTAGCGGTCACCGGGGAGCTGTTTTTT
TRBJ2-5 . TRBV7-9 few CASSLPPKAETQYF TGTGCCAGCAGCTTGCCACCTAAAGCTGAGACCCAGTACTTC
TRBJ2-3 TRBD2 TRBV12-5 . CASGLVRLAAGTDTQYF TGTGCTAGTGGTTTGGTACGTCTAGCGGCGGGCACAGATACGCAGTATTTT
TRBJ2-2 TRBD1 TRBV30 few CAWRGTANTGELFF TGTGCCTGGAGGGGGACAGCAAACACCGGGGAGCTGTTTTTT
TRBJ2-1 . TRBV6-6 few CASSHQESSYNEQFF TGTGCCAGCAGTCACCAGGAGAGCTCCTACAATGAGCAGTTCTTC
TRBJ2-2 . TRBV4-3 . CASSQDPREGELFF TGCGCCAGCAGCCAAGATCCCAGGGAAGGGGAGCTGTTTTTT
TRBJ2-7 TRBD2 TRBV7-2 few CASSTEGLAGSYEQYF TGTGCCAGCAGCACAGAGGGACTAGCGGGGTCCTACGAGCAGTACTTC
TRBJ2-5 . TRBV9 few CASSVVAASVWETQYF TGTGCCAGCAGCGTAGTGGCCGCGTCGGTCTGGGAGACCCAGTACTTC
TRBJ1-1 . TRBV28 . CASSLLPRNTEAFF TGTGCCAGCAGTTTACTGCCCCGGAACACTGAAGCTTTCTTT
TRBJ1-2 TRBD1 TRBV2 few CASRATGTNYGYTF TGTGCCAGCCGAGCGACAGGGACTAACTATGGCTACACCTTC
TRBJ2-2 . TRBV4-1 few CASSRPGTGTGELFF TGCGCCAGCAGCCGCCCCGGGACGGGAACCGGGGAGCTGTTTTTT
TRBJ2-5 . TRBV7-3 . CASSLNPTVQSETQYF TGTGCCAGCAGCTTAAACCCGACAGTGCAAAGCGAGACCCAGTACTTC
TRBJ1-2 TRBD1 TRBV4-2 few CASSQLWTGKPQGYTF TGTGCCAGCAGCCAACTATGGACAGGGAAGCCGCAGGGCTACACCTTC
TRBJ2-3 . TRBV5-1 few CASSQMATRDTQYF TGCGCCAGCAGCCAAATGGCGACTAGAGATACGCAGTATTTT
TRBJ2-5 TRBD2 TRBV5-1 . CASSLKYGAGQETQYF TGCGCCAGCAGCCTAAAATACGGAGCGGGACAAGAGACCCAGTACTTC
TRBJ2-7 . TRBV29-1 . CSVVWVLTYEQYF TGCAGCGTTGTTTGGGTCTTGACCTACGAGCAGTACTTC
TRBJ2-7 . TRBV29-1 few CSVSTGVGGSYEQYF TGCAGCGTTAGCACTGGGGTAGGCGGATCCTACGAGCAGTACTTC
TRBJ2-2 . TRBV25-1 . CASSTGRGWAGELFF TGTGCCAGCAGTACAGGGCGAGGTTGGGCCGGGGAGCTGTTTTTT
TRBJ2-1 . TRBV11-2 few CASSLGCGNSYNEQFF TGTGCCAGCAGTCTAGGGTGCGGGAACTCCTACAATGAGCAGTTCTTC
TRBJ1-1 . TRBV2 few CASSVQINTEAFF TGTGCCAGCAGTGTCCAGATTAACACTGAAGCTTTCTTT
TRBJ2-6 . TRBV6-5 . CASSYSSGANVLTF TGTGCCAGCAGTTACTCGTCTGGGGCCAACGTCCTGACTTTC
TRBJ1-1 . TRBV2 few CASSREWNTEAFF TGTGCCAGCAGCCGTGAGTGGAACACTGAAGCTTTCTTT
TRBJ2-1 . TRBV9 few CASSPHRDSTGVQFF TGTGCCAGCAGCCCCCACCGGGACTCCACGGGGGTGCAGTTCTTC
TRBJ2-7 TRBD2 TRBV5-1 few CASSLAGRTYEQYF TGCGCCAGCAGCTTGGCCGGGAGGACCTACGAGCAGTACTTC